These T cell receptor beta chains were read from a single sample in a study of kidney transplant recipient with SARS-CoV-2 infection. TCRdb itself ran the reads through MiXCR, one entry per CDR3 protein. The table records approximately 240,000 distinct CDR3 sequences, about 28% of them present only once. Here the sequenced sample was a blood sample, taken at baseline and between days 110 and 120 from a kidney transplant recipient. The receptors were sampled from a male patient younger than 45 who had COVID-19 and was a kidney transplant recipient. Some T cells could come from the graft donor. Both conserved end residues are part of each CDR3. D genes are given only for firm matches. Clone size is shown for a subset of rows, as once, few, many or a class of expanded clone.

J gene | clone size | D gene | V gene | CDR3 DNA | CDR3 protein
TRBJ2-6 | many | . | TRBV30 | TGTGCCTGCCGCCACTACTCTGGGGCCAACGTCCTGACTTTC | CACRHYSGANVLTF
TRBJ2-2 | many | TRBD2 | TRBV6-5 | TGTGCCAGCAGTTTAGAGACTAGCGGGGTTGAAGGGGAGCTGTTTTTT | CASSLETSGVEGELFF
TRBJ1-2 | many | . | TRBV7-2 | TGTGCCAGCAGCCCGGGGGCCAGAGACGGAAAGACCTATGGCTACACCTTC | CASSPGARDGKTYGYTF
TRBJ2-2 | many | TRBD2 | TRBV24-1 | TGTGCTACCGCGGCTAGCGGGAGGGCCGTCGGCACCGGGGAGCTGTTTTTT | CATAASGRAVGTGELFF
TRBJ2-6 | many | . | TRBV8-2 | TGTGGCACTTCCGACAGGATAACACAAAGTCGGGCCAACGTCCTGACTTTC | CGTSDRITQSRANVLTF
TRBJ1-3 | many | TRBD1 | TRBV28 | TGTGCCAGCAGTTTAGGACAGGCGGGTGGAAACACCATATATTTT | CASSLGQAGGNTIYF
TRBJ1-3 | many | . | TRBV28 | TGTGCCAGCCGGGGGGTCGGGTTACACACCATATATTTT | CASRGVGLHTIYF
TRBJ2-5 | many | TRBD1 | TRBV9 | TGTGCCAGCAGCGGTCAGGGGGTACGCGGGACCCAGTACTTC | CASSGQGVRGTQYF
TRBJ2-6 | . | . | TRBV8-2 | TGTGGCAGAGACGCCAGGATAACACAAAGTCGGGCCAACGTCCTGACTTTC | CGRDARITQSRANVLTF
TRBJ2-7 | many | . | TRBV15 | TGTGCCACCAGCAGCCAGAGACCGTACGAGCAGTACTTC | CATSSQRPYEQYF
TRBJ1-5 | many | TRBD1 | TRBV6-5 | TGTGCCAGCAGTGATAGGACAGGCTCTAATCAGCCCCAGCATTTT | CASSDRTGSNQPQHF
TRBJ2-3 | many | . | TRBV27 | TGTGCCAGCACCTCGCCGAACACAGATACGCAGTATTTT | CASTSPNTDTQYF
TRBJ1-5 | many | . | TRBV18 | TGTGCCAGCTCAACGGGGGACGGGGATCAGCCCCAGCATTTT | CASSTGDGDQPQHF
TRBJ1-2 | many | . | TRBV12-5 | TGTGCTAGTGGTAAGTCTCCTTTGCAGGGAAAGACCTATGGCTACACCTTC | CASGKSPLQGKTYGYTF
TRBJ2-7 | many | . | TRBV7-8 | TGTGCCAGCAGCTTAGCTGAGGGGGGCTATACCTACGAGCAGTACTTC | CASSLAEGGYTYEQYF
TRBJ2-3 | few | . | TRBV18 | TGTGCCAGCTCACCACCGGAACTCCGTGCTAGCACAGATACGCAGTATTTT | CASSPPELRASTDTQYF
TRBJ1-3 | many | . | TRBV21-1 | TGTGCCAGCAGCAAAGCCGGCAGGGCGAACACCATATATTTT | CASSKAGRANTIYF
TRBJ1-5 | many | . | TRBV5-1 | TGCGCCAGCAGCTTGACGGGGGATCGCAATCAGCCCCAGCATTTT | CASSLTGDRNQPQHF
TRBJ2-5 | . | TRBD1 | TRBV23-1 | TGCGCCAGCAGTCACTTCCTGACAGGGCCGGGGGAGACCCAGTACTTC | CASSHFLTGPGETQYF
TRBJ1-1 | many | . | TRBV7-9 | TGTGCCAGCGAAGGGCCCGGGGACACTGAAGCTTTCTTT | CASEGPGDTEAFF
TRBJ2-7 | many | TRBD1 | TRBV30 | TGTGCCTGGACCCCACAGGGGGATGAGCAGTACTTC | CAWTPQGDEQYF
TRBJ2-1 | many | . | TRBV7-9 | TGTGCCAGCAGCTCCGGAGGCCGACTCGCGGAGGGGAATGAGCAGTTCTTC | CASSSGGRLAEGNEQFF
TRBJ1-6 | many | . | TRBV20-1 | TGCAGTGCTAGGACCGCGAGAGGGGATAATTCACCCCTCCACTTT | CSARTARGDNSPLHF
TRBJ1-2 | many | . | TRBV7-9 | TGTGCCAGCAGCGCATTACGATACCATGGAAAGACCTATGGCTACACCTTC | CASSALRYHGKTYGYTF
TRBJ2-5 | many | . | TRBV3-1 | TGTGCCAGCAGCAACGGACTTCCCATTTCTTTCTCTGAGACCCAGTACTTC | CASSNGLPISFSETQYF
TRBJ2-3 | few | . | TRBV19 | TGTGCCAGTAGTCCCTACCCCGGACAAGGGGAAACAGATACGCAGTATTTT | CASSPYPGQGETDTQYF
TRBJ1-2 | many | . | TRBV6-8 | TGTGCCAGCAGTCTGTTTGGACGCTCTAGAAAGACCTATGGCTACACCTTC | CASSLFGRSRKTYGYTF
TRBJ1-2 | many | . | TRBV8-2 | TGTGGCAGTATTTTCCGTGATAGCCGAAAGACCTATGGCTACACCTTC | CGSIFRDSRKTYGYTF
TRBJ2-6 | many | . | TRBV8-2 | TGTGGCAATCAATATAGGATAACACAAAGTCGGGCCAACGTCCTGACTTTC | CGNQYRITQSRANVLTF
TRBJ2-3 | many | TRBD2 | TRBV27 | TGTGCCAGCAGTCCCCGTATTGGCGGGAGGCCCCCAGATACGCAGTATTTT | CASSPRIGGRPPDTQYF